Below, one T cell receptor (beta chain) is given with its context. This entry is derived from a study of blood T cell repertoires in COVID-19. The wider study: Italy, Spain and the United States were the sources of the convalescent and acute COVID-19 samples. T cells, B-cell-depleted T cells, or PBMCs supplied cDNA or gDNA.

The CDR3 is made up of 16 amino acids. V gave up 0 bases and J gave up 2 bases; unmatched junction bases: 1. Germline V gene lookup returns CDR1 MNHEY and CDR2 SVGEGT. Methods used by the authors: Using reference gene primer amplification, nucleated cell counts were estimated. This table comes from immunoSEQ multiplex PCR, and its TCRdb copy is limited to in-frame clones, with some not included. That table furnishes V, J and clone size, whereas the DNA furnished D and trimming. The top ten clones hold 20% of a sample with some 120,000 clones, around 79% of them seen once. The chain has TRBV6-2 or TRBV6-3 and TRBJ1-5, with 10 bases identical to TRBD1. The sequenced sample was peripheral blood. The origin of this receptor is a man of 80 years or more with acute or convalescent COVID-19. The DNA of the CDR3 is TGTGCCAGCAGTTACTCAGGGACAGGGGGCAATCAGCCCCAGCATTTT. The encoded protein is CASSYSGTGGNQPQHF.